This T cell receptor (beta chain) stems from a study of T cell responses to AZD1222 COVID-19 vaccine. Study results and limitations: Spike-specific TCR breadth and depth both grew after two AZD1222 doses.

Method: immunoSEQ multiplex PCR; TCRdb's copy keeps in-frame clones and lacks some. The data hold over 95,000 clones, with about nine tenths observed a single time. Germline V lookup: CDR1 ENHRY, CDR2 SYGVKD. This CDR3 has 14 amino acids. V shed 10 bases and J shed 8 bases, with 18 bases lying between them. Relative to its sample, this clone is medium-sized (0.01 to 0.1%). Its antigen is unidentified. This material consisted of peripheral blood, taken 28 days after the second AZD1222 dose. This clonotype originated in an adult who received the AZD1222 COVID-19 vaccine. The chain carries TRBV10-3 and TRBJ1-6; D uncertain. The CDR3 nucleotides are TGTGCCACCACGCCACGTTCTGATGATTCACCCCTCCACTTT. It specifies CATTPRSDDSPLHF.